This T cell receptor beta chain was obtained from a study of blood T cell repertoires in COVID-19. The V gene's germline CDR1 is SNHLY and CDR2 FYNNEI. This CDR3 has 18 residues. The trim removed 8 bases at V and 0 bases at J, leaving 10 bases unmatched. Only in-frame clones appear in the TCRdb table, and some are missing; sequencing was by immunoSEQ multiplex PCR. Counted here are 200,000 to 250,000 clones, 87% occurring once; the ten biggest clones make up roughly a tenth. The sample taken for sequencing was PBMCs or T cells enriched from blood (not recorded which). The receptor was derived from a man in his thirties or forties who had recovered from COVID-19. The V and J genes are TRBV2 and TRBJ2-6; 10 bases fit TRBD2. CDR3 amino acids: CASLWASGRISGANVLTF. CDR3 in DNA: TGTGCCAGCCTTTGGGCTAGCGGGAGAATCTCTGGGGCCAACGTCCTGACTTTC.